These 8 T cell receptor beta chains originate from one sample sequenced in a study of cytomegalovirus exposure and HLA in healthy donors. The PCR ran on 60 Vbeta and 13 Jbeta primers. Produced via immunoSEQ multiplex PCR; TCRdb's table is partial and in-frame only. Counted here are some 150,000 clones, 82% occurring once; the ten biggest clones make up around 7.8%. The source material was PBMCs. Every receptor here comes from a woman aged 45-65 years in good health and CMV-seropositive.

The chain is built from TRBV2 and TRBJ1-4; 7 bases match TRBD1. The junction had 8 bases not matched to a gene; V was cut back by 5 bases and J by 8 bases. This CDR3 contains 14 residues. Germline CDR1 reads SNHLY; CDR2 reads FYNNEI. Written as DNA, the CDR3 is TGTGCCAGCAGTTCCGACAGGGAAGGAGAAAAACTGTTTTTT. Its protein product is CASSSDREGEKLFF.

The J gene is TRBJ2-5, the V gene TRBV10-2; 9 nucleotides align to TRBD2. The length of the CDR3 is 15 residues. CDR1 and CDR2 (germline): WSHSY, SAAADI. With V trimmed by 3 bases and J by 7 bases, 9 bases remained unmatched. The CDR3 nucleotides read TGCGCCAGCAGTGAAGGGCGGGAGGGCCGGGGGACCCAGTACTTC. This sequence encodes CASSEGREGRGTQYF.

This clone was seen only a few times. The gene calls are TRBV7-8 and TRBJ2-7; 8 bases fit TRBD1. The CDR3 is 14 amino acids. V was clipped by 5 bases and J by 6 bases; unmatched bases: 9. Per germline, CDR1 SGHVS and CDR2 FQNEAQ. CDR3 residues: CASSPGRQGREQYF. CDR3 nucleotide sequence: TGTGCCAGCAGCCCGGGGAGACAGGGGCGCGAGCAGTACTTC.

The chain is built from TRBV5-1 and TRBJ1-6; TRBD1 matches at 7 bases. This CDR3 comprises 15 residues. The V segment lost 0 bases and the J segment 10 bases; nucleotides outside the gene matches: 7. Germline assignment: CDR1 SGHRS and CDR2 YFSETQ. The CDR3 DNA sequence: TGCGCCAGCAGCTTGGAACAGGGGAAGAGATCACCCCTCCACTTT. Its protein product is CASSLEQGKRSPLHF.

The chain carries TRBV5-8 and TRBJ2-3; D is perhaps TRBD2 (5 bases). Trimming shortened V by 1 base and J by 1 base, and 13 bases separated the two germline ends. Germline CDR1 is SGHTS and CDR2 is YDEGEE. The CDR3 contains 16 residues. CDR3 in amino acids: CASSLYWTLRTDTQYF. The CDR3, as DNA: TGTGCCAGCAGCTTGTACTGGACTCTTCGCACAGATACGCAGTATTTT. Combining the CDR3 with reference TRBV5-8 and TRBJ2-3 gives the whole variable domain EAGVTQSPTHLIKTRGQQATLRCSPISGHTSVYWYQQALGLGLQFLLWYDEGEERNRGNFPPRFSGRQFPNYSSELNVNALELEDSALYLCASSLYWTLRTDTQYFGPGTRLTVL.

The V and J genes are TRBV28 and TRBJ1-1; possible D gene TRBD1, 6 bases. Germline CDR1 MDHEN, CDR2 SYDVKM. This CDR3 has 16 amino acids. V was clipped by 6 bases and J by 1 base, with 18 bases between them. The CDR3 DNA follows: TGTGCCAGCAGCACTTTTGGGGGCTATGGGAACACTGAAGCTTTCTTT. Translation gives CASSTFGGYGNTEAFF. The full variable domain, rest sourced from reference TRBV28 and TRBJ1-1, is DVKVTQSSRYLVKRTGEKVFLECVQDMDHENMFWYRQDPGLGLRLIYFSYDVKMKEKGDIPEGYSVSREKKERFSLILESASTNQTSMYLCASSTFGGYGNTEAFFGQGTRLTVV.

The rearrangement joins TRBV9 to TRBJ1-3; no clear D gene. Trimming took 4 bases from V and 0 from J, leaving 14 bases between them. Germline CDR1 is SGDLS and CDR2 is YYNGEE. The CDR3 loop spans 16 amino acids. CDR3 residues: CASSPWQSRSGNTIYF. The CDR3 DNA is TGTGCCAGCAGCCCGTGGCAGTCACGCTCTGGAAACACCATATATTTT.

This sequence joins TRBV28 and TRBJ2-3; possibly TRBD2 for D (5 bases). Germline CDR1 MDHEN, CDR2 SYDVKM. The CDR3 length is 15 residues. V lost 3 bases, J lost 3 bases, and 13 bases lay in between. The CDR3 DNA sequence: TGTGCCAGCAGTTTGGAGGTATGGGCTACAGATACGCAGTATTTT. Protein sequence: CASSLEVWATDTQYF.